Listed here is a single TCR beta chain. Adults between roughly 18 and 89 years of age took part from fewer than 30 US areas. Participant reports of clinical history set cohort assignment. With 3 bases removed from V and 8 bases from J, the gap between germline ends came to 17 bases. The CDR3 extends over 16 amino acids. Germline V CDR1 and CDR2: LNHDA, SQIVND (reference sequence). Produced via immunoSEQ multiplex PCR; TCRdb's table is partial and in-frame only. The sample lists about 200,000 clones; 86% were seen once. The data belong to a study of blood T cell repertoires in COVID-19. The V and J genes are TRBV19 and TRBJ1-6; the D is unclear. This TCR was recovered from a middle-aged woman with acute COVID-19. The sequenced sample was PBMCs or T cells enriched from blood (not recorded which). The CDR3 DNA is TGTGCCAGTAGTATCAATACCGTAAGCGGACATTCACCCCTCCACTTT. It specifies CASSINTVSGHSPLHF.